These 30 T cell receptor beta chains share one sample of origin, sequenced in a study of T cells expressing NK-cell markers (dated by TCRdb to 2018 to 2020). The protocol used for the library was 5' RACE. The run used an Illumina HiSeq 2000. Following TCRdb reprocessing, every CDR3 protein sequence forms one entry, and DNA is not provided. The sample's table covers about 110,000 distinct CDR3 sequences. The top ten constitute around 18% of the sample. Material: blood T cells: a sorted CD56 or NKG2C T cell subset, CD4+ or CD8+ T cells, or bulk PBMC T cells (not recorded which). These receptors were taken from a woman aged 18-69 years in good health.

This rearrangement joins TRBV4-3 to TRBJ2-2. Germline assignment: CDR1 LGHNA and CDR2 YSLEER. The CDR3 is 16 residues long. The CDR3 protein is CASSQFVGASTGELFF.

V usage is TRBV28 and J usage is TRBJ1-5. This CDR3 contains 12 residues. Germline values: CDR1 MDHEN, CDR2 SYDVKM. The CDR3 protein is CASSLRVQPQHF.

The chain is built from TRBV11-1 and TRBJ2-3; the D gene TCRdb calls, TRBD2, cannot be checked with no DNA. The germline gives CDR1 SGHAT, CDR2 FQDESV (reference sequence). The CDR3 is 13 amino acids. CDR3 protein: CASSGLALDTQYF.

V is TRBV30 and J is TRBJ2-3; TCRdb picks TRBD1, but there is no DNA to check that call. This CDR3 is 11 amino acids long. Germline V gives CDR1 GTSNPN, CDR2 SVGIG (reference sequence). The CDR3 sequence: CAWSTGATQYF. Variable domain in full (rest from reference TRBV30 and TRBJ2-3): SQTIHQWPATLVQPVGSPLSLECTVEGTSNPNLYWYRQAAGRGLQLLFYSVGIGQISSEVPQNLSASRPQDRQFILSSKKLLLSDSGFYLCAWSTGATQYFGPGTRLTVL.

The chain links TRBV2 to TRBJ1-2; there is no DNA to check the TCRdb D call of TRBD1. Germline V gene sequence: CDR1 SNHLY, CDR2 FYNNEI. CDR3 size: 15 residues. CDR3 loop: CASSEGQGTSYGYTF.

The chain recombines TRBV27 with TRBJ2-1; TCRdb's assignment of TRBD2 cannot be checked, as there is no DNA. Germline lookup yields CDR1 MNHEY and CDR2 SMNVEV (reference sequence). There are 12 residues in the CDR3. The CDR3 reads CASGEGPDEQFF.

The chain has TRBV2 and TRBJ2-5; TCRdb lists TRBD1, though no DNA is available to test this call. The CDR3 covers 14 residues. The germline CDR1 and CDR2 sequences are SNHLY and FYNNEI. The CDR3 sequence: CASSDPTGVETQYF.

This clonotype is medium-sized by frequency. The chain joins TRBV14 to TRBJ1-3. The CDR3 totals 12 residues. The germline CDR1 and CDR2 sequences are SGHDN and FVKESK. CDR3 loop: CASSQDVGTIYF.

The chain uses TRBV25-1 and TRBJ2-3; TCRdb reports TRBD2, a call that lacks DNA to check it against. This CDR3 spans 14 amino acids. The V gene's germline CDR1 is MGHDK and CDR2 SYGVNS. The CDR3 loop is CASGLATSTDTQYF.

The chain combines TRBV29-1 with TRBJ2-1; the D gene TCRdb calls, TRBD2, cannot be checked with no DNA. The germline CDR1 and CDR2 sequences are SQVTM and ANQGSEA. The CDR3 has 12 residues. CDR3 amino acids: CSVVLPGAEQFF.

The rearrangement uses TRBV11-2 and TRBJ1-1. Germline CDR1 is SGHAT and CDR2 is FQNNGV. This CDR3 contains 12 residues. CDR3 residues: CASGGGNTEAFF.

The chain employs TRBV7-8 and TRBJ2-1; TCRdb lists TRBD2, though no DNA is available to test this call. This CDR3 is 16 amino acids long. Per the germline V gene, CDR1 is SGHVS and CDR2 is FQNEAQ. The CDR3 is CASSLGHTGLDNEQFF.

The chain uses TRBV15 and TRBJ2-1; the D gene TCRdb calls, TRBD2, cannot be checked with no DNA. Germline V gene data show CDR1 as LNHNV and CDR2 as YYDKDF (reference sequence). This CDR3 contains 15 residues. This CDR3 is CATSRSAGLNNEQFF. Full variable domain (rest looked up from reference TRBV15 and TRBJ2-1): DAMVIQNPRYQVTQFGKPVTLSCSQTLNHNVMYWYQQKSSQAPKLLFHYYDKDFNNEADTPDNFQSRRPNTSFCFLDIRSPGLGDTAMYLCATSRSAGLNNEQFFGPGTRLTVL.

The chain links TRBV4-1 to TRBJ2-7; there is no DNA to check the TCRdb D call of TRBD1. CDR3 length: 16 residues. The germline V gene has CDR1 MGHRA and CDR2 YSYEKL. The CDR3 sequence is CASSPLGTGGRLEQYF.

The chain has TRBV11-2 and TRBJ1-3. This CDR3 is built from 14 residues. Germline values: CDR1 SGHAT, CDR2 FQNNGV. CDR3 loop: CASATLTWGNTIYF.

The V call is TRBV7-6, the J call TRBJ1-5; without DNA, the TCRdb call of TRBD1 cannot be checked. The germline V gene encodes CDR1 SGHVS and CDR2 FNYEAQ. This CDR3 spans 12 amino acids. The CDR3 sequence is CASSPPNQPQHF.

The chain uses TRBV9 and TRBJ2-7. The germline V gene encodes CDR1 SGDLS and CDR2 YYNGEE. The CDR3 is made up of 11 amino acids. CDR3 in amino acids: CASSQSGEQYF.

CDR3 residues: CSVVRTNTGELFF. This sequence joins TRBV29-1 and TRBJ2-2. This CDR3 is 13 amino acids long. Germline assignment: CDR1 SQVTM and CDR2 ANQGSEA.

V gene TRBV29-1 combines with J gene TRBJ2-7. Germline CDR1 and CDR2: SQVTM and ANQGSEA. This CDR3 contains 13 residues. The CDR3 loop reads CSVGEGAAYEQYF.

The chain employs TRBV7-8 and TRBJ2-2; TCRdb's D call, TRBD1, is unchecked because there is no DNA. Germline CDR1 is SGHVS and CDR2 is FQNEAQ. The CDR3 is made up of 15 amino acids. The chain's CDR3 is CASSLGQPNTGELFF.

The rearrangement uses TRBV7-9 and TRBJ2-3; the TCRdb call, TRBD2, lacks DNA for checking. Germline V gives CDR1 SEHNR, CDR2 FQNEAQ (reference sequence). This CDR3 is 13 amino acids long. The CDR3 sequence: CGSKQALQDTQYF.

Here the CDR3 reads CASSLPPPGELFF. The chain employs TRBV5-6 and TRBJ2-2. This CDR3 comprises 13 residues. CDR1 SGHDT and CDR2 YYEEEE come from the germline V gene.

This sequence joins TRBV6-2 or TRBV6-3 and TRBJ1-5. CDR1 is MNHEY, CDR2 SVGEGT, per germline. The CDR3 is 14 amino acids. The CDR3 region is CASSYTEYSQPQHF.

This chain joins TRBV6-2 or TRBV6-3 and TRBJ1-1; lacking DNA, the TRBD1 call made by TCRdb goes unchecked. The CDR3 is 14 residues long. CDR1 MNHEY and CDR2 SVGEGT come from the germline V gene. The chain's CDR3 is CASSKTESNTEAFF.

The V gene is TRBV11-2, the J gene TRBJ2-3; TCRdb gives TRBD1 as the D gene, but with no DNA this cannot be confirmed. Per the germline V gene, CDR1 is SGHAT and CDR2 is FQNNGV. The CDR3 runs to 16 residues. The CDR3 loop reads CASSLAGVGGTDTQYF.

V gene TRBV6-1 combines with J gene TRBJ2-3; TCRdb's D gene call, TRBD2, goes unchecked for lack of DNA. The length of the CDR3 is 18 residues. Per germline, CDR1 MNHNS and CDR2 SASEGT. The chain's CDR3 is CASSPAPGTSGNTDTQYF.

The chain has TRBV4-2 and TRBJ2-3; the TRBD2 assignment by TCRdb is unverifiable without DNA. Germline lookup yields CDR1 LGHNA and CDR2 YNFKEQ. This CDR3 spans 18 amino acids. CDR3 loop: CASSQDPTGGPSTDTQYF.

The gene calls are TRBV7-8 and TRBJ2-4; TCRdb picks TRBD1, but there is no DNA to check that call. The germline gives CDR1 SGHVS, CDR2 FQNEAQ. The CDR3 covers 15 residues. CDR3 protein: CASSPAGTGRNIQYF.

This sequence joins TRBV3-1 and TRBJ1-1; TCRdb selects TRBD1, and the lack of DNA leaves this call unchecked. The germline gives CDR1 LGHDT, CDR2 YNNKEL (reference sequence). The CDR3 has 12 amino acids. Here the CDR3 reads CASSQAGREAFF.

The chain couples TRBV4-3 to TRBJ1-5. Germline CDR1 is LGHNA and CDR2 is YSLEER. The CDR3 contains 16 residues. CDR3 in amino acids: CASSQDLGDGNQPQHF.